Listed here is a single TCR beta chain. This entry comes from a study of T cell changes during pregnancy in multiple sclerosis. TCRdb keeps only in-frame clones here, not all; method: immunoSEQ multiplex PCR. The profile shows 70,000 to 95,000 clones, approximately 94% of them singletons. The sequence came from a female donor in good health, enrolled as a control in a pregnancy study. Sequencing was performed on peripheral blood, taken after pregnancy.

As DNA, the CDR3 is TGTGCCTGGGCCACAGGGGGCTTTGGAAACACCATATATTTT. Translating gives CAWATGGFGNTIYF. J is TRBJ1-3 and V is TRBV30, with 9 nucleotides matching TRBD1. Losses at the gene ends were 5 bases for V and 3 bases for J; bases not matched to a gene: 5. Germline V gene sequence: CDR1 GTSNPN, CDR2 SVGIG (reference sequence). The CDR3 spans 14 residues. The full variable domain, completed using reference TRBV30 and TRBJ1-3, is SQTIHQWPATLVQPVGSPLSLECTVEGTSNPNLYWYRQAAGRGLQLLFYSVGIGQISSEVPQNLSASRPQDRQFILSSKKLLLSDSGFYLCAWATGGFGNTIYFGEGSWLTVV.